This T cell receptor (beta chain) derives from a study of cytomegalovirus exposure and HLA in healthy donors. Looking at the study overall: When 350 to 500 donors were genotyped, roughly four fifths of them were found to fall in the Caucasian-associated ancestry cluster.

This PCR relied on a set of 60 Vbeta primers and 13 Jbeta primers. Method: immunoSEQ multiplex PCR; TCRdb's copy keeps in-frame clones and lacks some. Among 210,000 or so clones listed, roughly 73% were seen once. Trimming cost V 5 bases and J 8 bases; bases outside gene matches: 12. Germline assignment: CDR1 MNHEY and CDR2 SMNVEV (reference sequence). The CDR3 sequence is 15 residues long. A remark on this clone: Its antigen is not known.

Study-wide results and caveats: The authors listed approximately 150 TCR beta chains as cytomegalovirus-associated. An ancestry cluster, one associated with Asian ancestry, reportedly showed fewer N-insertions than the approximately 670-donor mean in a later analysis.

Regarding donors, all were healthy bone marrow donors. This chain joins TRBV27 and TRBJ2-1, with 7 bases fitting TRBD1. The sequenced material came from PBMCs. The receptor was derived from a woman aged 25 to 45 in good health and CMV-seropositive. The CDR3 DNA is TGTGCCAGCAGTCCGGTGGCAGGGGGATATTATGAGCAGTTCTTC. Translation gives CASSPVAGGYYEQFF.